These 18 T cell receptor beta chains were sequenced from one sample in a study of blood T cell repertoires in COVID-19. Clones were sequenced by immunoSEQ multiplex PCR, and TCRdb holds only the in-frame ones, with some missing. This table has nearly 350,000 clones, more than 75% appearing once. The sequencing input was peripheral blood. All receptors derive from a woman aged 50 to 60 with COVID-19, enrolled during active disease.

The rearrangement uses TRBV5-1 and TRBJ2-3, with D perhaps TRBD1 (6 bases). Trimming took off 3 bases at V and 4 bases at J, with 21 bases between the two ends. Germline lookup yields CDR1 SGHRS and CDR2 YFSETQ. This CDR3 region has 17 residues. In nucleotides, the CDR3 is TGCGCCAGCAGCTGGGGTAGCCCGGGCAGGGGCGCAGATACGCAGTATTTT. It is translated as CASSWGSPGRGADTQYF.

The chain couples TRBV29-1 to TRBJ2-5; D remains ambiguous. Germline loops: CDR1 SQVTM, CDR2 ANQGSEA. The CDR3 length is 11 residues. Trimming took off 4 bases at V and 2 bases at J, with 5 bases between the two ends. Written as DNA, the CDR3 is TGCAGCGTTGGGCAGCAAGAGACCCAGTACTTC. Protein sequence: CSVGQQETQYF.

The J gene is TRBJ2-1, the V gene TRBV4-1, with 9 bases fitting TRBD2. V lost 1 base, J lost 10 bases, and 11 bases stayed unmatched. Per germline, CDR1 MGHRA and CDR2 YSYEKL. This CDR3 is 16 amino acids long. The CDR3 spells CASSQVGGLAVLEQFF. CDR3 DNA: TGCGCCAGCAGCCAAGTTGGGGGACTAGCCGTACTAGAGCAGTTCTTC.

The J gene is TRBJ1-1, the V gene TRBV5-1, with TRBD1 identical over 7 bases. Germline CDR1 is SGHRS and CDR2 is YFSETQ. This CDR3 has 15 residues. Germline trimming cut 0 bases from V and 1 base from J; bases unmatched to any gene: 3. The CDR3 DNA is TGCGCCAGCAGCTTGGAGGGGGCAGCGAACACTGAAGCTTTCTTT. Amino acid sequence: CASSLEGAANTEAFF.

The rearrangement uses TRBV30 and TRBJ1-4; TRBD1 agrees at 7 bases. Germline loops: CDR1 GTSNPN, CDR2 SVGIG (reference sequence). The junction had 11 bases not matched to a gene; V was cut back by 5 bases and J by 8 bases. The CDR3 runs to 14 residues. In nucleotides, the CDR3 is TGTGCCTGGGCCACACAGGGGAATGGCGAAAAACTGTTTTTT. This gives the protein CAWATQGNGEKLFF. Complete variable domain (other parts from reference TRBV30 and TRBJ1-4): SQTIHQWPATLVQPVGSPLSLECTVEGTSNPNLYWYRQAAGRGLQLLFYSVGIGQISSEVPQNLSASRPQDRQFILSSKKLLLSDSGFYLCAWATQGNGEKLFFGSGTQLSVL.

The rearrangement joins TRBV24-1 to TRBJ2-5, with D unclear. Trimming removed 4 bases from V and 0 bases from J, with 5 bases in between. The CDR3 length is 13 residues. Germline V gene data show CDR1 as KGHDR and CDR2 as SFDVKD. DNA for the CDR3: TGTGCCACCAGTGACCGGGACCAAGAGACCCAGTACTTC. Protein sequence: CATSDRDQETQYF.

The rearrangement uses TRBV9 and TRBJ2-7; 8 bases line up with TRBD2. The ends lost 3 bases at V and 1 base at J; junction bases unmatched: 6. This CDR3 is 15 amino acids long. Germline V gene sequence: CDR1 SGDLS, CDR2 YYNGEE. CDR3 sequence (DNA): TGTGCCAGCAGCGCCTCGTCTAGCGGGTCCTACGAGCAGTACTTC. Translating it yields CASSASSSGSYEQYF.

In DNA, the CDR3 is TGTGCCAGCAGCCAATCTATAGTGAACACTGAAGCTTTCTTT. This codes for CASSQSIVNTEAFF. The chain is built from TRBV3-1 (or the pseudogene TRBV3-2) and TRBJ1-1; D is undetermined. The V gene's germline CDR1 is LGHDT and CDR2 YNNKEL (reference sequence). V shed 2 bases and J shed 0 bases, with 7 bases lying between them. This CDR3 region has 14 residues.

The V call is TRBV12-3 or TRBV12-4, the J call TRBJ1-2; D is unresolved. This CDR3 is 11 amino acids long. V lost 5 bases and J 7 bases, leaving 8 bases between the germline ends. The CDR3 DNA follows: TGTGCCAGCAGTCCCTCTCCTGGCTACACCTTC. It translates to CASSPSPGYTF.

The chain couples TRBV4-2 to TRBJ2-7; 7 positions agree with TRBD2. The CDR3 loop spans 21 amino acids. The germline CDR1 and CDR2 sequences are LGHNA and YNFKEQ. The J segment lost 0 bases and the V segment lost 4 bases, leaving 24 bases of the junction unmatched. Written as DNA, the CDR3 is TGTGCCAGCAGCCTTGAACCTTGGGCGGGGGAGATCATATCTTCCTCCTACGAGCAGTACTTC. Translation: CASSLEPWAGEIISSSYEQYF.

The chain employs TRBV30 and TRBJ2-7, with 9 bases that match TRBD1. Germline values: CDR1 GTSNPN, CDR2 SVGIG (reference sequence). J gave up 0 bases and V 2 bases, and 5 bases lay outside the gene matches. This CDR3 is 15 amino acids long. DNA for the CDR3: TGTGCCTGGAGTCCTGGGGGACAGGGCTCCTACGAGCAGTACTTC. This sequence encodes CAWSPGGQGSYEQYF.

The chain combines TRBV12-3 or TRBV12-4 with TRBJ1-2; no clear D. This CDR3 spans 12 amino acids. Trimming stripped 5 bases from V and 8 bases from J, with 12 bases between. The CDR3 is CASSEAGNGYTF. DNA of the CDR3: TGTGCCAGCAGTGAGGCGGGGAACGGCTACACCTTC.

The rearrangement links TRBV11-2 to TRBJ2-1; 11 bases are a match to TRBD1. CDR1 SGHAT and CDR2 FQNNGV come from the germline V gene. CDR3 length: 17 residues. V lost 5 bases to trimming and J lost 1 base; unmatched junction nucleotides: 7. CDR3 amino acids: CASSPLGQGVSYNEQFF. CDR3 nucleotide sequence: TGTGCCAGCAGCCCCCTGGGACAGGGGGTGTCCTACAATGAGCAGTTCTTC.

The CDR3, as DNA: TGTGCCAGCAGCTATCGGACAGGGGGCACGGATCAGCCCCAGCATTTT. This codes for CASSYRTGGTDQPQHF. The V gene is TRBV5-5, the J gene TRBJ1-5, with TRBD1 identical over 11 bases. The germline CDR1 and CDR2 sequences are SGHKS and YYEKEE (reference sequence). V trimming: 3 bases; J trimming: 5 bases; junction bases outside the gene matches: 7. CDR3 length: 16 residues.

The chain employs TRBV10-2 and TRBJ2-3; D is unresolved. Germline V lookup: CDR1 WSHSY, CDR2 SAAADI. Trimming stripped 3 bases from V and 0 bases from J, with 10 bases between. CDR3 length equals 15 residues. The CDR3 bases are TGCGCCAGCAGTGAAGCCTCGCTCAGCACAGATACGCAGTATTTT. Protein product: CASSEASLSTDTQYF.

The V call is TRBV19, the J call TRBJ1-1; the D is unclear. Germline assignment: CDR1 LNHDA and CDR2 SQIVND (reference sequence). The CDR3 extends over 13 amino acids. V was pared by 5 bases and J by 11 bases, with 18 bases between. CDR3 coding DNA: TGTGCCAGTAGTGACCTAGACTTCTTTGGGGCTTTCTTT. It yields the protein CASSDLDFFGAFF.

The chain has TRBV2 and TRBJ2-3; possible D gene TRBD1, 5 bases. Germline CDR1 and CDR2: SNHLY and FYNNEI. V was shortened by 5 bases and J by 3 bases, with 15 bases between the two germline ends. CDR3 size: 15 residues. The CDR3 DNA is TGTGCCAGCAGTTTGGGGCAGGGCTTGACAGATACGCAGTATTTT. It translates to CASSLGQGLTDTQYF.

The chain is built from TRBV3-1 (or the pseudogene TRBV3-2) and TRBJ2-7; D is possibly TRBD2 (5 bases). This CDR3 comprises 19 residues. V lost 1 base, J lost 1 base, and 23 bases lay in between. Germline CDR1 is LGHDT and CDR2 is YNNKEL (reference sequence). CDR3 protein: CASSQVPGGVRDLSYEQYF. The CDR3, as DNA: TGTGCCAGCAGCCAAGTTCCAGGAGGCGTGAGGGATCTATCCTACGAGCAGTACTTC.